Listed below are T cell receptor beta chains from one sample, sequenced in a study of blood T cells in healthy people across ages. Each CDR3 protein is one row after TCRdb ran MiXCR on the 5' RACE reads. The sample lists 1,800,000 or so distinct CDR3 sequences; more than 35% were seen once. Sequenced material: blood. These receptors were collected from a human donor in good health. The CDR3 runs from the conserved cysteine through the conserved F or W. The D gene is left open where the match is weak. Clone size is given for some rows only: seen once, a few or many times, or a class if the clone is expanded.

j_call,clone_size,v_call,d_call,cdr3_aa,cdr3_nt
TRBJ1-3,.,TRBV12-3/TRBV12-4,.,CASSFSGGDGNTIYF,TGTGCCAGCAGTTTTTCCGGGGGGGATGGAAACACCATATATTTT
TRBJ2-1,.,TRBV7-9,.,CASSQARGADEQFF,TGTGCCAGCAGCCAAGCCCGGGGGGCGGATGAGCAGTTCTTC
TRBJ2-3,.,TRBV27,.,CASSLSRPSSAAEYF,TGTGCCAGCAGTTTGTCGCGGCCTAGTTCGGCCGCAGAGTATTTT
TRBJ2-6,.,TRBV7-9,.,CARETGSLVGANVLTF,TGTGCCAGGGAAACAGGGAGCCTCGTTGGGGCCAACGTCCTGACTTTC
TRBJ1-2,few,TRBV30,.,CAWSPHAGGHYGYTF,TGTGCCTGGAGTCCCCATGCGGGGGGCCACTATGGCTACACCTTC
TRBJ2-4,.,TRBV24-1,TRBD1,CATSDTRQGSGNIQYF,TGTGCCACCAGTGATACCCGACAGGGTTCGGGGAACATTCAGTACTTC
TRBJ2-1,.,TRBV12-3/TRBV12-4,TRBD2,CASSRGGTSVGAEQFF,TGTGCCAGCAGTAGGGGCGGGACTAGCGTGGGGGCAGAACAGTTCTTC
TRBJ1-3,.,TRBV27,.,CASSFSRGNTIYF,TGTGCCAGCAGTTTCTCTCGGGGAAACACCATATATTTT
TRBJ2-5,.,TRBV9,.,CASSVGGTLQYQETQYF,TGTGCCAGCAGCGTAGGGGGGACTCTTCAGTACCAAGAGACCCAGTACTTC
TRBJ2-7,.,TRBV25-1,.,CASSEVGVREQYF,TGTGCCAGCAGTGAGGTGGGGGTGAGGGAGCAGTACTTC
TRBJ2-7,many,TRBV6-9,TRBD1,CASSRPGQDPYEQYF,TGTGCCAGCAGTCGACCGGGACAGGACCCCTACGAGCAGTACTTC
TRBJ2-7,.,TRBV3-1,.,CASSQGSGGGFDEQYF,TGTGCCAGCAGCCAAGGAAGCGGAGGGGGCTTCGACGAGCAGTACTTC
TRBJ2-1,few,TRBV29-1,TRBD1,CSVRTGSYNEQFF,TGCAGCGTCAGGACAGGGTCCTACAATGAGCAGTTCTTC
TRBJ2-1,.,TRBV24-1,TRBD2,CATSDRRWTSGGYNEQFF,TGTGCCACCAGTGATCGCCGGTGGACTAGCGGGGGATACAATGAGCAGTTCTTC
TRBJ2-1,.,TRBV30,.,CAWSVDRSYNEQFF,TGTGCCTGGAGTGTAGACAGGTCATACAATGAGCAGTTCTTC
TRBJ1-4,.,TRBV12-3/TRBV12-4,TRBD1,CASSSDRGTNEKLFF,TGTGCCAGCAGTTCCGACAGGGGGACTAATGAAAAACTGTTTTTT